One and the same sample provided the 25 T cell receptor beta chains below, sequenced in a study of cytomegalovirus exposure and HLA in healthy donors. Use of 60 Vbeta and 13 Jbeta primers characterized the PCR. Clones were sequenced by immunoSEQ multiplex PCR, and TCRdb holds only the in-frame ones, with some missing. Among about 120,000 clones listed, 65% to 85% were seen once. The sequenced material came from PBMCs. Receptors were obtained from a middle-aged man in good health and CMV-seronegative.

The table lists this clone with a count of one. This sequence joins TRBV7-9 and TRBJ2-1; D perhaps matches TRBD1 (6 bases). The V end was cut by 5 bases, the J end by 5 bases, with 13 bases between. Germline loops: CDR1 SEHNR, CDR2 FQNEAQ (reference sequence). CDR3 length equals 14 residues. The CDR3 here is CASSTNRDNNEQFF. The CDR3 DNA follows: TGTGCCAGCAGCACCAACCGGGACAACAATGAGCAGTTCTTC.

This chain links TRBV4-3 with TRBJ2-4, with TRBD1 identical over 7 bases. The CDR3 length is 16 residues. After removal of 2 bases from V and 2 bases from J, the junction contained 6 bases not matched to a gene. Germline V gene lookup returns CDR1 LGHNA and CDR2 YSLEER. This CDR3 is CASSQKRQGTKNIQYF. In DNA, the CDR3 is TGCGCCAGCAGCCAAAAAAGACAGGGAACCAAAAACATTCAGTACTTC.

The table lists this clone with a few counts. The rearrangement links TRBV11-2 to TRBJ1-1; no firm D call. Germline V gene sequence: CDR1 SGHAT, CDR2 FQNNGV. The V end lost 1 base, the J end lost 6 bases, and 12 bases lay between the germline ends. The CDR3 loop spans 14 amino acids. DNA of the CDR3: TGTGCCAGCAGCTTAGTAGCGGTCCTCGCTGAAGCTTTCTTT. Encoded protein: CASSLVAVLAEAFF.

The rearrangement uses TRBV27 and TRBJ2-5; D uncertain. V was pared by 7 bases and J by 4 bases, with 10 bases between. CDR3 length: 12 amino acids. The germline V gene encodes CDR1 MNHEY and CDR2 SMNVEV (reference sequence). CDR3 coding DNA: TGTGCCAGCAAACTCCCAAGAGAGACCCAGTACTTC. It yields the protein CASKLPRETQYF.

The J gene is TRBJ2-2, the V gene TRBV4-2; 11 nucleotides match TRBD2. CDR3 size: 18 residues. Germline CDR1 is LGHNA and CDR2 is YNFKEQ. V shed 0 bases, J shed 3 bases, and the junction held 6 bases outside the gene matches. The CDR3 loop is CASSQDPSGGHYTGELFF. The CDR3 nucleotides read TGTGCCAGCAGCCAAGATCCTAGCGGGGGGCACTACACCGGGGAGCTGTTTTTT.

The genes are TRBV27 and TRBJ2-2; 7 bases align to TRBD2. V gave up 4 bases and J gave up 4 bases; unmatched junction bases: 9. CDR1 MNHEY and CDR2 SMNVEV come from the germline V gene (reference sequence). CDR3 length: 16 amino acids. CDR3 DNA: TGTGCCAGCAGTTCACCCCGGGAGGTCGCCACCGGGGAGCTGTTTTTT. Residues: CASSSPREVATGELFF.

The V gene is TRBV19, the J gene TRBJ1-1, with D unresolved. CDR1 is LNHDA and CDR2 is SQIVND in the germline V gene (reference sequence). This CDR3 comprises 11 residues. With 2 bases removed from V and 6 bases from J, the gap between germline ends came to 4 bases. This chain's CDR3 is CASSIFAEAFF. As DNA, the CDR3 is TGTGCCAGTAGTATATTCGCTGAAGCTTTCTTT.

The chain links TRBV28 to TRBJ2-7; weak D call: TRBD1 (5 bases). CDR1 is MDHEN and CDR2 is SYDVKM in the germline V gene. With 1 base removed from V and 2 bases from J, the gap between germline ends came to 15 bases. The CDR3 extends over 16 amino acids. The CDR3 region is CASSLLTVPGTYEQYF. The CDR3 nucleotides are TGTGCCAGCAGTTTATTGACAGTCCCAGGGACCTACGAGCAGTACTTC.

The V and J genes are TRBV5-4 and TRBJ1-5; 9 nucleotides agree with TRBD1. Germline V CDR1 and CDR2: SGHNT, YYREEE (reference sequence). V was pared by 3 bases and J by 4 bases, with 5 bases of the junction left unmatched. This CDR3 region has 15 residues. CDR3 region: CASSSGTGWNQPQHF. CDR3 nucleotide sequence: TGTGCCAGCAGCTCGGGGACAGGGTGGAATCAGCCCCAGCATTTT.

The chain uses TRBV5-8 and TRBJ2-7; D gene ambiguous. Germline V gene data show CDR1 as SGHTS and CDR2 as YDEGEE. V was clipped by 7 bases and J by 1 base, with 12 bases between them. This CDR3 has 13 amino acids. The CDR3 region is CASCRTASYEQYF. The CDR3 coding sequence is TGTGCCAGCTGCCGAACAGCTTCCTACGAGCAGTACTTC.

Written as DNA, the CDR3 is TGTGCCAGCAGTTTGAGACAGGGGGATGAAAAACTGTTTTTT. Translating gives CASSLRQGDEKLFF. This sequence joins TRBV28 and TRBJ1-4; 9 nucleotides align to TRBD1. J lost 6 bases, V lost 3 bases, and 2 bases had no gene match. CDR1 and CDR2 from the germline V gene are MDHEN and SYDVKM. The CDR3 covers 14 residues. Complete variable domain (other parts from reference TRBV28 and TRBJ1-4): DVKVTQSSRYLVKRTGEKVFLECVQDMDHENMFWYRQDPGLGLRLIYFSYDVKMKEKGDIPEGYSVSREKKERFSLILESASTNQTSMYLCASSLRQGDEKLFFGSGTQLSVL.

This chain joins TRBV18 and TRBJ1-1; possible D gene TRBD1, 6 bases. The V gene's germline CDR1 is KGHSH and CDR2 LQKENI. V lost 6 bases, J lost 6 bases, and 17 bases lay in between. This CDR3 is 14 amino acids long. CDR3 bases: TGTGCCAGCTCTCCGACGACAGGTAGAGCTGAAGCTTTCTTT. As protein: CASSPTTGRAEAFF.

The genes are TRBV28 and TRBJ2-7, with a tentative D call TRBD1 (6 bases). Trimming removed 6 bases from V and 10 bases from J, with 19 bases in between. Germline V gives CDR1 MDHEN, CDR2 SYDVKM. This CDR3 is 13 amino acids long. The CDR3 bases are TGTGCCAGCAGCATGGACAGAGTTACGAGCCAGTACTTC. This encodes CASSMDRVTSQYF. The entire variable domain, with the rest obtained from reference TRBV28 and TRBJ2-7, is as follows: DVKVTQSSRYLVKRTGEKVFLECVQDMDHENMFWYRQDPGLGLRLIYFSYDVKMKEKGDIPEGYSVSREKKERFSLILESASTNQTSMYLCASSMDRVTSQYFGPGTRLTVT.

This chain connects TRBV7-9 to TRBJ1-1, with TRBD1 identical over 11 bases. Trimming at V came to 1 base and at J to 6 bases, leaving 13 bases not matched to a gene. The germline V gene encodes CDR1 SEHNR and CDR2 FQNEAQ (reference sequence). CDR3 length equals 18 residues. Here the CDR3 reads CASSLDGGTGGAKAEAFF. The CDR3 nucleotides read TGTGCCAGCAGCTTAGACGGGGGGACAGGGGGAGCAAAGGCTGAAGCTTTCTTT.

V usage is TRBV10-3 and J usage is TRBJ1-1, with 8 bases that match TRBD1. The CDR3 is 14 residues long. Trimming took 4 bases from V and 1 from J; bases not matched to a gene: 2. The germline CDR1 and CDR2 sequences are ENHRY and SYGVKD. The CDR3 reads CAISGGTGNTEAFF. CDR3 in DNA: TGTGCCATCAGTGGGGGGACAGGGAACACTGAAGCTTTCTTT.

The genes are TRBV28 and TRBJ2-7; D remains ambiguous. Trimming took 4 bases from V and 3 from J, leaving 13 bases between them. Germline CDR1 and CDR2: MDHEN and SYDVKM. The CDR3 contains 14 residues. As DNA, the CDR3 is TGTGCCAGCAGTTCCTCCACTTCACTCTACGAGCAGTACTTC. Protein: CASSSSTSLYEQYF.

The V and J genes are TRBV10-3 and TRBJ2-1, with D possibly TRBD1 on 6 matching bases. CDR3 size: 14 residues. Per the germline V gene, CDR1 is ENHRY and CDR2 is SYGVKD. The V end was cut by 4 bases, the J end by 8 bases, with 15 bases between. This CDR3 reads CAISGAGANHEQFF. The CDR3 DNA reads TGTGCCATCAGTGGGGCAGGGGCTAACCATGAGCAGTTCTTC.

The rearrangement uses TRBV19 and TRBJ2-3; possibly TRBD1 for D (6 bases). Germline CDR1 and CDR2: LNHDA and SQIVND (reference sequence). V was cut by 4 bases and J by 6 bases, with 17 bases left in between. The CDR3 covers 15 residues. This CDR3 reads CASSKNRVSRDTQYF. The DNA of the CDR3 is TGTGCCAGTAGTAAGAACAGGGTTTCCCGGGATACGCAGTATTTT.

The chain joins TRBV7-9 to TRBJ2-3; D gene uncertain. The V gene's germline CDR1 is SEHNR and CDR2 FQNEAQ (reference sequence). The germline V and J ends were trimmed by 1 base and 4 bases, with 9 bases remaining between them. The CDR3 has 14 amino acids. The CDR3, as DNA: TGTGCCAGCAGCTTAGGCGCTAGTCCAGATACGCAGTATTTT. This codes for CASSLGASPDTQYF.

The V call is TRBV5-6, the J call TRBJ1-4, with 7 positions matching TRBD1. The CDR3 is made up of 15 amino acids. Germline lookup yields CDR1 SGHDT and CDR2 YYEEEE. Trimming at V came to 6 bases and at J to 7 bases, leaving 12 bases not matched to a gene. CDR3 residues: CASIPEGALVEKLFF. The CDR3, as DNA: TGTGCCAGCATCCCGGAGGGGGCGCTAGTTGAAAAACTGTTTTTT. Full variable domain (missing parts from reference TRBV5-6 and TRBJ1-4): DAGVTQSPTHLIKTRGQQVTLRCSPKSGHDTVSWYQQALGQGPQFIFQYYEEEERQRGNFPDRFSGHQFPNYSSELNVNALLLGDSALYLCASIPEGALVEKLFFGSGTQLSVL.

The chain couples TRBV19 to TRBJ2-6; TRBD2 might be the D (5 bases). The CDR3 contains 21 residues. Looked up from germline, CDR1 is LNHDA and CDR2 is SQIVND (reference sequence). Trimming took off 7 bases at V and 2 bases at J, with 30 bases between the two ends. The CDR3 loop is CASTHIDINGEIPPGANVLTF. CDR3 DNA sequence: TGTGCCAGTACCCATATAGATATCAACGGGGAGATACCTCCTGGGGCCAACGTCCTGACTTTC.

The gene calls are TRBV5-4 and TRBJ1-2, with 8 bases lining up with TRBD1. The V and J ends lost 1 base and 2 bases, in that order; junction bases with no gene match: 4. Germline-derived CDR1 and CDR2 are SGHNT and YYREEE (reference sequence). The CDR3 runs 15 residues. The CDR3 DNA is TGTGCCAGCAGCTTGCTGGGACAGGAAAACTATGGCTACACCTTC. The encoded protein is CASSLLGQENYGYTF.

The CDR3 DNA reads as TGCGCCAGCAGCCAAGGCGGCCTTCCCTACGAGCAGTACTTC. The encoded protein is CASSQGGLPYEQYF. This chain uses TRBV4-3 with TRBJ2-7, with D uncertain. Trimming took off 1 base at V and 2 bases at J, with 9 bases between the two ends. CDR1 LGHNA and CDR2 YSLEER come from the germline V gene. The CDR3 is 14 residues long.

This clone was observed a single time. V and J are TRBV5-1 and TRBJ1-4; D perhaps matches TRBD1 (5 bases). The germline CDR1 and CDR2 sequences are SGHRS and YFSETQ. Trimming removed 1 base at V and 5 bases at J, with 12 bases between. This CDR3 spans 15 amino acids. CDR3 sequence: CASSLTPGVNEKLFF. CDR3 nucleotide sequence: TGCGCCAGCAGCTTGACACCGGGGGTAAATGAAAAACTGTTTTTT.

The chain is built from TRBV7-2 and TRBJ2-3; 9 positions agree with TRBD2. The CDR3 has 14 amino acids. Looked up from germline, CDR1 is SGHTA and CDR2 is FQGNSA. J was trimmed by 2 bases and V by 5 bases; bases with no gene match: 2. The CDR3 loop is CASSPGLATDTQYF. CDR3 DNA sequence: TGTGCCAGCAGCCCGGGACTAGCCACAGATACGCAGTATTTT.